The 27 T cell receptor beta chains below were found in one sample sequenced in a study of regulatory T cells in long-lasting Graves disease. Arm-PCR of CDR3 regions and iRepertoire HTBI primers were the basis on which TCR beta libraries were built. TCRdb processed the multiplex PCR reads anew with MiXCR; each CDR3 protein has one entry. The table lists over 300,000 distinct CDR3 sequences, roughly a sixth of them singletons. Sample time point: newly diagnosed GD, antithyroid drugs for less than 3 months. PBMCs provided the RNA from which the TCR library was made. Sequencing was performed on peripheral blood mononuclear cells (PBMCs), taken at new diagnosis, from a patient treated with antithyroid drugs. Every receptor here comes from a female donor with Graves disease.

This clonotype was observed a single time. The V call is TRBV7-2, the J call TRBJ2-5; 11 bases line up with TRBD2. This CDR3 comprises 13 residues. Germline V lookup: CDR1 SGHTA, CDR2 FQGNSA. The V segment lost 6 bases and the J segment 5 bases; nucleotides outside the gene matches: 2. The CDR3 DNA follows: TGTGCCAGCAGGGGACTAGCGGAGGAGACCCAGTACTTC. This gives the protein CASRGLAEETQYF. Complete variable domain (other parts from reference TRBV7-2 and TRBJ2-5): GAGVSQSPSNKVTEKGKDVELRCDPISGHTALYWYRQSLGQGLEFLIYFQGNSAPDKSGLPSDRFSAERTGGSVSTLTIQRTQQEDSAVYLCASRGLAEETQYFGPGTRLLVL.

This clonotype showed up many times. The chain recombines TRBV7-9 with TRBJ2-5, with 7 bases that match TRBD1. This CDR3 has 15 amino acids. The V gene's germline CDR1 is SEHNR and CDR2 FQNEAQ (reference sequence). The V segment lost 4 bases and the J segment 5 bases; nucleotides outside the gene matches: 10. The CDR3 DNA reads TGTGCCAGCAGCTGGGGGACAGTCAGATGGGAGACCCAGTACTTC. This gives the protein CASSWGTVRWETQYF. Based on the CDR3 plus reference TRBV7-9 and TRBJ2-5, the full variable domain is DTGVSQNPRHKITKRGQNVTFRCDPISEHNRLYWYRQTLGQGPEFLTYFQNEAQLEKSRLLSDRFSAERPKGSFSTLEIQRTEQGDSAMYLCASSWGTVRWETQYFGPGTRLLVL.

In this sample, this clonotype turned up many times. The rearrangement joins TRBV10-1 to TRBJ2-2; D not resolved. Trimming stripped 4 bases from V and 4 bases from J, with 10 bases between. The CDR3 is made up of 14 amino acids. The germline CDR1 and CDR2 sequences are WNHNN and SYGVQD (reference sequence). CDR3 residues: CASSGQEFTGELFF. Here the CDR3 DNA reads TGCGCCAGCAGTGGGCAGGAGTTCACCGGGGAGCTGTTTTTT.

The sample holds many counts of this clonotype. The V call is TRBV11-2, the J call TRBJ2-1, with D possibly being TRBD1 (6 bases). CDR1 and CDR2 (germline): SGHAT, FQNNGV. The CDR3 covers 17 residues. Trimming cost V 2 bases and J 0 bases, with 14 bases left between them. CDR3 nucleotide sequence: TGTGCCAGCAGCTTAAGTCTCCTGGACAGCTCCTACAATGAGCAGTTCTTC. This sequence encodes CASSLSLLDSSYNEQFF.

This clonotype came up many times. The DNA of the CDR3 is TGCAGCGTCTCTAAGGAACAGGGGGCTTTTACTGAAGCTTTCTTT. As protein: CSVSKEQGAFTEAFF. The genes are TRBV29-1 and TRBJ1-1; TRBD1 aligns across 9 bases. The CDR3 spans 15 residues. The ends lost 6 bases at V and 5 bases at J; junction bases unmatched: 13. CDR1 SQVTM and CDR2 ANQGSEA come from the germline V gene. The full variable domain, in which reference TRBV29-1 and TRBJ1-1 provide the parts outside the CDR3, is SAVISQKPSRDICQRGTSLTIQCQVDSQVTMMFWYRQQPGQSLTLIATANQGSEATYESGFVIDKFPISRPNLTFSTLTVSNMSPEDSSIYLCSVSKEQGAFTEAFFGQGTRLTVV.

This clonotype was recorded many times. The rearrangement links TRBV6-5 to TRBJ1-1, with a possible D match to TRBD1 (6 bases). This CDR3 has 18 amino acids. V lost 1 base, J lost 0 bases, and 18 bases lay in between. Germline V CDR1 and CDR2: MNHEY, SVGAGI. The CDR3 DNA is TGTGCCAGCAGTTACTGGCAGGGGCCCTCTGGGATGAACACTGAAGCTTTCTTT. It specifies CASSYWQGPSGMNTEAFF.

This clonotype was seen ten or more times. This sequence joins TRBV19 and TRBJ1-2, with D maybe TRBD1 (6 bases). Trimming cost V 5 bases and J 2 bases, with 15 bases left between them. The CDR3 consists of 15 residues. The germline gives CDR1 LNHDA, CDR2 SQIVND (reference sequence). As DNA, the CDR3 is TGTGCCAGTAGTTCGCGAGAAAGGGGGAACTATGGCTACACCTTC. Translating gives CASSSRERGNYGYTF.

In its sample, this clonotype was seen many times. The chain is built from TRBV11-2 and TRBJ2-5; D perhaps matches TRBD2 (6 bases). Germline CDR1 SGHAT, CDR2 FQNNGV. CDR3 length equals 15 residues. Trimming removed 4 bases at V and 4 bases at J, with 16 bases between. CDR3 protein: CASSYTLAAGETQYF. CDR3 DNA sequence: TGTGCCAGCAGCTACACCTTAGCGGCCGGAGAGACCCAGTACTTC.

As concerns this clonotype: One junction end disagrees with the germline gene, perhaps due to a read error. This chain connects TRBV12-3 or TRBV12-4 to TRBJ2-1; 7 bases map to TRBD1. The CDR3 consists of 16 residues. CDR3 nucleotide sequence: TGTGCCAGCAGCCGACAGGGCCCCAGCTCCTACAATGGGCAGTTCTTC. It is translated as CASSRQGPSSYNGQFF.

The chain employs TRBV3-1 and TRBJ1-4; D is unclear. From germline, CDR1 is LGHDT and CDR2 YNNKEL (reference sequence). V lost 2 bases and J 1 base, leaving 5 bases between the germline ends. There are 14 residues in the CDR3. For the CDR3, the DNA is TGTGCCAGCAGCCAACTCAGAACTAATGAAAAACTGTTTTTT. This translates into CASSQLRTNEKLFF.

V gene TRBV24-1 combines with J gene TRBJ2-1; 9 bases line up with TRBD1. V lost 5 bases to trimming and J lost 8 bases; unmatched junction nucleotides: 12. The CDR3 extends over 16 amino acids. Germline V CDR1 and CDR2: KGHDR, SFDVKD. In DNA, the CDR3 is TGTGCCACCAGTGGTTTTTCGGGACAGGGAGGACATGAGCAGTTCTTC. This codes for CATSGFSGQGGHEQFF.

This clonotype showed up just a few times. This chain joins TRBV7-2 and TRBJ2-4; D remains ambiguous. This CDR3 is built from 14 residues. Trimming pared 1 base from V and 16 bases from J, leaving 20 bases between. Germline assignment: CDR1 SGHTA and CDR2 FQGNSA. Here the CDR3 reads CASSLDVTDSYAYF. The CDR3 bases are TGTGCCAGCAGCTTAGATGTCACAGACTCCTATGCCTACTTC.

Comments on this clonotype: It may be a read error: a sequence one base away is much more abundant. The chain employs TRBV30 and TRBJ1-5; tentative D call: TRBD1 (6 bases). The germline V and J ends were trimmed by 8 bases and 7 bases, with 18 bases remaining between them. Germline V gene lookup returns CDR1 GTSNPN and CDR2 SVGIG (reference sequence). The CDR3 loop spans 13 amino acids. Here the CDR3 reads CARTLSGDQPQHF. The CDR3 coding sequence is TGTGCCCGGACACTTTCAGGGGACCAGCCCCAGCATTTT.

V usage is TRBV11-3 and J usage is TRBJ2-1; TRBD2 is a possible D gene (5 bases). Germline values: CDR1 SGHNT, CDR2 YENEEA. The CDR3 runs 14 residues. The V gene lost 1 base and the J gene lost 4 bases, with 8 bases spanning the gap. In DNA form, the CDR3 reads TGTGCCAGCAGCTTAGCCGGGAATTACAATGAGCAGTTCTTC. Translated: CASSLAGNYNEQFF. Full variable domain (missing parts from reference TRBV11-3 and TRBJ2-1): EAGVVQSPRYKIIEKKQPVAFWCNPISGHNTLYWYLQNLGQGPELLIRYENEEAVDDSQLPKDRFSAERLKGVDSTLKIQPAELGDSAVYLCASSLAGNYNEQFFGPGTRLTVL.

V gene TRBV5-5 combines with J gene TRBJ1-3, with a tentative D call TRBD1 (6 bases). Germline lookup yields CDR1 SGHKS and CDR2 YYEKEE (reference sequence). The CDR3 sequence is 14 residues long. V lost 1 base and J 5 bases, leaving 10 bases between the germline ends. The CDR3: CASSLIWGRNTIYF. The CDR3 DNA sequence: TGTGCCAGCAGCTTGATCTGGGGGCGAAACACCATATATTTT.

This clonotype appeared many times. The chain joins TRBV6-2 or TRBV6-3 to TRBJ2-1; D may be TRBD2 (6 bases). This CDR3 has 14 residues. The V end was cut by 6 bases, the J end by 4 bases, with 13 bases between. Germline loops: CDR1 MNHEY, CDR2 SVGEGT. This chain's CDR3 is CASRPRTTYNEQFF. CDR3 sequence (DNA): TGTGCCAGCAGACCACGGACTACGTACAATGAGCAGTTCTTC.

This clonotype occurred many times. This rearrangement joins TRBV13 to TRBJ2-1, with D perhaps matching TRBD2 (6 bases). Germline V gene sequence: CDR1 PRHDT, CDR2 FYEKMQ (reference sequence). The CDR3 consists of 13 residues. Trimming removed 2 bases from V and 9 bases from J, with 11 bases in between. The CDR3, as DNA: TGTGCCAGCAGCTTAACGGGAGTCAGTGAGCAGTTCTTC. Translation: CASSLTGVSEQFF.

This clonotype appeared many times. The V gene is TRBV3-1, the J gene TRBJ2-4, with TRBD1 matching 9 bases. In germline, CDR1 is LGHDT, CDR2 YNNKEL (reference sequence). Trimming cost V 4 bases and J 4 bases; bases outside gene matches: 8. This CDR3 has 16 amino acids. CDR3 nucleotides: TGTGCCAGCAGCCCCCAAATAGGACAGGGGAAAAACATTCAGTACTTC. It yields the protein CASSPQIGQGKNIQYF.

The chain links TRBV5-1 to TRBJ1-1; D is unclear. Germline CDR1 and CDR2: SGHRS and YFSETQ. This CDR3 region has 12 residues. V lost 0 bases and J 11 bases, leaving 11 bases between the germline ends. CDR3 residues: CASSLADRGAFF. CDR3 bases: TGCGCCAGCAGCTTGGCGGACCGTGGGGCTTTCTTT.

This clonotype was seen more than once but under ten times. This chain uses TRBV7-3 with TRBJ2-1; 8 bases line up with TRBD2. The CDR3 loop spans 15 amino acids. CDR1 SGHTA and CDR2 FQGTGA come from the germline V gene. Trimming at V came to 4 bases and at J to 2 bases, leaving 4 bases not matched to a gene. The DNA of the CDR3 is TGTGCCAGCAGCTACACGGGAGGGCCCTACAATGAGCAGTTCTTC. This encodes CASSYTGGPYNEQFF.

This clonotype occurred a few times. This chain links TRBV4-1 with TRBJ2-2; D ambiguous. Between the trimmed V and J ends, which lost 7 bases and 6 bases, there was a span of 9 bases. Germline V lookup: CDR1 MGHRA, CDR2 YSYEKL. This CDR3 is built from 12 residues. CDR3 protein: CASIGDPGELFF. The CDR3 nucleotides are TGCGCCAGCATAGGAGACCCCGGGGAGCTGTTTTTT.

This clonotype appeared many times. The rearrangement uses TRBV27 and TRBJ2-1; 9 bases align to TRBD1. The germline gives CDR1 MNHEY, CDR2 SMNVEV (reference sequence). The length of the CDR3 is 15 residues. The J segment lost 5 bases and the V segment lost 4 bases, leaving 6 bases of the junction unmatched. The CDR3 region has the DNA TGTGCCAGCAGTTCCTCACAGGGGGCCCACAATGAGCAGTTCTTC. As protein: CASSSSQGAHNEQFF.

The table lists this clonotype with many counts. This chain connects TRBV4-2 to TRBJ2-3; 10 bases align to TRBD2. After removal of 3 bases from V and 4 bases from J, the junction contained 10 bases not matched to a gene. From germline, CDR1 is LGHNA and CDR2 YNFKEQ. The CDR3 runs to 17 residues. CDR3 amino acids: CASSHALSGRGADTQYF. The CDR3 DNA reads as TGTGCCAGCAGCCATGCTCTCAGCGGGAGGGGCGCAGATACGCAGTATTTT.

In its sample, this clonotype was seen many times. The chain recombines TRBV7-9 with TRBJ2-7; D tentatively fits TRBD1 or TRBD2 (6 bases each). Trimming removed 5 bases from V and 2 bases from J, with 19 bases in between. The CDR3 contains 16 residues. The germline CDR1 and CDR2 sequences are SEHNR and FQNEAQ (reference sequence). The CDR3 spells CASSPPPGAKPYEQYF. The CDR3 nucleotides are TGTGCCAGCAGCCCCCCCCCGGGGGCCAAACCCTACGAGCAGTACTTC.

This clonotype occurred many times. This chain joins TRBV7-2 and TRBJ1-1; TRBD1 agrees at 10 bases. J was trimmed by 4 bases and V by 2 bases; bases with no gene match: 7. The CDR3 is 16 amino acids. The V gene's germline CDR1 is SGHTA and CDR2 FQGNSA. CDR3 DNA: TGTGCCAGCAGCTTATGGGTGACAGGGGGCGGCACTGAAGCTTTCTTT. Its protein product is CASSLWVTGGGTEAFF. The full variable domain, with the rest looked up from reference TRBV7-2 and TRBJ1-1, is GAGVSQSPSNKVTEKGKDVELRCDPISGHTALYWYRQSLGQGLEFLIYFQGNSAPDKSGLPSDRFSAERTGGSVSTLTIQRTQQEDSAVYLCASSLWVTGGGTEAFFGQGTRLTVV.

The rearrangement uses TRBV20-1 and TRBJ2-5; 9 bases match TRBD2. V lost 1 base and J lost 4; bases outside the gene matches: 7. CDR1 is DFQATT and CDR2 is SNEGSKA in the germline V gene (reference sequence). The length of the CDR3 is 15 residues. This CDR3 is CSARVPSGVGETQYF. DNA of the CDR3: TGCAGTGCTAGAGTTCCTAGCGGGGTGGGAGAGACCCAGTACTTC.

This clonotype was counted at least ten times. The rearrangement links TRBV11-2 to TRBJ2-3, with a possible D match to TRBD1 (5 bases). Germline CDR1 and CDR2: SGHAT and FQNNGV. Trimming shortened V by 5 bases and J by 0 bases, and 12 bases separated the two germline ends. The CDR3 sequence is 15 residues long. The CDR3 loop is CASSRQFSSTDTQYF. The DNA for the CDR3 is TGTGCCAGCAGCCGACAGTTTTCTAGCACAGATACGCAGTATTTT.